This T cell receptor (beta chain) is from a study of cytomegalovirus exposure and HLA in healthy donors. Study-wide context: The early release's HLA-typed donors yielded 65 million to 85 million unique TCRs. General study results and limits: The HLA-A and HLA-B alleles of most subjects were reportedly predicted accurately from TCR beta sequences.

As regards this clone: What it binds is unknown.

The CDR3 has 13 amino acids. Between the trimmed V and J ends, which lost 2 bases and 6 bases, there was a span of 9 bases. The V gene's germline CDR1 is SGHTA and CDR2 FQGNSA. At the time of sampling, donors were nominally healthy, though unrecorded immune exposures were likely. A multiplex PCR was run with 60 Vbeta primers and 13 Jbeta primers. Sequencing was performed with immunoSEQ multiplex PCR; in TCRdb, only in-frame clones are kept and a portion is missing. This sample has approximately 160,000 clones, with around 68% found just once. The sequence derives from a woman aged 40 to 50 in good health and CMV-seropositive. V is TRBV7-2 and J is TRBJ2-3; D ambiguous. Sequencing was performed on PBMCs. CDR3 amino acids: CASSLQVVDTQYF. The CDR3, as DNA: TGTGCCAGCAGCTTACAGGTTGTGGATACGCAGTATTTT. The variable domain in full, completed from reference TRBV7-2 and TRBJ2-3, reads GAGVSQSPSNKVTEKGKDVELRCDPISGHTALYWYRQSLGQGLEFLIYFQGNSAPDKSGLPSDRFSAERTGGSVSTLTIQRTQQEDSAVYLCASSLQVVDTQYFGPGTRLTVL.